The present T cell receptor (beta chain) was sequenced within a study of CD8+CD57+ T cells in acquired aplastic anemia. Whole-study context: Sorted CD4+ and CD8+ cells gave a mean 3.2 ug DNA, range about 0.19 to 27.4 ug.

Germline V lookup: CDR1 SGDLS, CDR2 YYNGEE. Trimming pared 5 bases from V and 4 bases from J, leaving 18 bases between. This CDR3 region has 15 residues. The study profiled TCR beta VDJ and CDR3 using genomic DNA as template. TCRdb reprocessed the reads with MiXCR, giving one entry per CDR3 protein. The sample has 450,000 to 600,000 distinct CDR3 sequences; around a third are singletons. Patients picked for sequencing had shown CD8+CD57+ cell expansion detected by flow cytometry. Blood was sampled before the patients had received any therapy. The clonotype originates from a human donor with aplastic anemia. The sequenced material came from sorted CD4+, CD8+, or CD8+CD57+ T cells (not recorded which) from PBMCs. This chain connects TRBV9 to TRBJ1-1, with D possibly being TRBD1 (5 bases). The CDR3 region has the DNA TGTGCCAGCAGGGAGTATCAGGGAAGGAGCACTGAAGCTTTCTTT. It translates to CASREYQGRSTEAFF.